A single sample is the source of the 15 T cell receptor beta chains below, sequenced in a study of shared clonotypes between healthy human individuals. Only in-frame clones appear in the TCRdb table, and some are missing; sequencing was by immunoSEQ multiplex PCR. The data contain about 230,000 clones, approximately 65% of them singletons. Sequenced: memory CD4+ T cells sorted from blood. Sample subset: CD45RA-negative fraction. Receptors were obtained from a man aged 30 to 45 in good health.

The chain recombines TRBV21-1 with TRBJ2-1; the D call of TRBD2 is as the table states it, not checked on the DNA. TRBV21-1 is listed as a pseudogene. There are 14 residues in the CDR3. CDR3 in amino acids: CASSKGPGKDEQFF. CDR3 sequence (DNA): TGTGCCAGCAGCAAAGGCCCGGGTAAGGATGAGCAGTTCTTC.

CDR3 sequence (DNA): TGCAGTGCGCGCGGGGGAGGTGGCTACACCTTC. This encodes CSARGGGGYTF. This chain uses TRBV20-1 with TRBJ1-2; tentative D call: TRBD1 (5 bases). Germline loops: CDR1 DFQATT, CDR2 SNEGSKA (reference sequence). This CDR3 comprises 11 residues. The V and J ends lost 6 bases and 7 bases respectively, with 12 bases between them.

In its sample, this clone was seen once. The J gene is TRBJ2-7, the V gene TRBV11-2; TRBD2 is a possible D gene (5 bases). The CDR3 is 13 amino acids. Germline V gives CDR1 SGHAT, CDR2 FQNNGV. V lost 3 bases, J lost 6 bases, and 12 bases lay in between. CDR3 sequence: CASSLGANSEQYF. In DNA, the CDR3 is TGTGCCAGCAGCTTGGGAGCGAATAGCGAGCAGTACTTC.

This clone was recorded many times. The chain links TRBV27 to TRBJ2-2; D call uncertain. CDR3 length: 17 residues. Germline-derived CDR1 and CDR2 are MNHEY and SMNVEV (reference sequence). Trimming removed 4 bases from V and 0 bases from J, with 15 bases in between. The CDR3 reads CASSYESSSANTGELFF. The CDR3, as DNA: TGTGCCAGCAGTTACGAGAGCTCGTCCGCGAACACCGGGGAGCTGTTTTTT.

The chain joins TRBV11-2 to TRBJ2-1, with a possible D match to TRBD2 (6 bases). Germline loops: CDR1 SGHAT, CDR2 FQNNGV. Trimming took off 2 bases at V and 11 bases at J, with 16 bases between the two ends. The CDR3 runs to 14 residues. The CDR3 bases are TGTGCCAGCAGCTTAATTGGCGGGAATCTGAAGCAGTTCTTC. Amino acids: CASSLIGGNLKQFF.

This rearrangement joins TRBV7-2 to TRBJ2-1, with 7 bases matching TRBD1. Germline lookup yields CDR1 SGHTA and CDR2 FQGNSA. The CDR3 is made up of 18 amino acids. V gave up 2 bases and J gave up 0 bases; unmatched junction bases: 10. CDR3 nucleotides: TGTGCCAGCAGCTTACCTCGACAGGGTTTGGTCTCCTACAATGAGCAGTTCTTC. It codes for CASSLPRQGLVSYNEQFF.

CDR3 nucleotide sequence: TGTGCCAGCAGCTTGAGAGGGGATTTGGCAGGGGGCAGACAGCCCCAGCATTTT. Amino acids: CASSLRGDLAGGRQPQHF. V and J are TRBV5-5 and TRBJ1-5; TRBD1 matches 8 bases. The V segment lost 1 base and the J segment 7 bases; nucleotides outside the gene matches: 16. From germline, CDR1 is SGHKS and CDR2 YYEKEE (reference sequence). The CDR3 is made up of 18 amino acids.

This clone has a handful of counts. The V call is TRBV28, the J call TRBJ1-2; D gene uncertain. Germline values: CDR1 MDHEN, CDR2 SYDVKM. This CDR3 contains 15 residues. The V and J ends lost 7 bases and 1 base respectively, with 16 bases between them. As DNA, the CDR3 is TGTGCCAGCAATGGCCCCGGCGGCCTTAACTATGGCTACACCTTC. Translation: CASNGPGGLNYGYTF.

With respect to this clone: A junction boundary mismatches the germline segment, possibly from a read error. This chain uses TRBV5-3 with TRBJ1-4; D is ambiguous. TRBV5-3 is marked as an open reading frame, function uncertain. The CDR3 covers 15 residues. The CDR3 here is CARSLVRSTNEKLFF. The CDR3 DNA reads as TGTGCCAGAAGTTTGGTAAGGTCAACTAATGAAAAACTGTTTTTT.

This rearrangement joins TRBV28 to TRBJ2-1, with 7 bases lining up with TRBD1. The ends lost 10 bases at V and 5 bases at J; junction bases unmatched: 14. This CDR3 has 15 residues. Germline V gives CDR1 MDHEN, CDR2 SYDVKM. The CDR3, as DNA: TGTGCCACCATGGGGTTAGGACAGGAAAACAATGAGCAGTTCTTC. It is translated as CATMGLGQENNEQFF.

This chain links TRBV2 with TRBJ2-1; 8 bases align to TRBD2. V was pared by 6 bases and J by 2 bases, with 9 bases of the junction left unmatched. The CDR3 has 16 amino acids. Per the germline V gene, CDR1 is SNHLY and CDR2 is FYNNEI. In DNA, the CDR3 is TGTGCCAGCAGGGTTATAGCGGGATATACCTACAATGAGCAGTTCTTC. As protein: CASRVIAGYTYNEQFF.

Worth noting for this clone: A junction end diverges from the germline sequence, so it may reflect a read error. The same CDR3 is also encoded by other DNA sequences in this sample. This chain joins TRBV13 and TRBJ2-5, with a weak D call TRBD2 (6 bases). The CDR3 sequence is 13 residues long. Per the germline V gene, CDR1 is PRHDT and CDR2 is FYEKMQ (reference sequence). CDR3 loop: CAVRRRGEETQYF. CDR3 nucleotides: TGTGCTGTACGTCGGCGGGGTGAAGAGACTCAGTACTTC.

This clone showed up just a few times. The chain carries TRBV27 and TRBJ2-2; D perhaps matches TRBD2 (5 bases). Germline values: CDR1 MNHEY, CDR2 SMNVEV (reference sequence). The CDR3 has 14 residues. V gave up 5 bases and J gave up 1 base, with 8 bases separating them. CDR3 region: CASSKDWNTGELFF. Written as DNA, the CDR3 is TGTGCCAGCAGTAAGGACTGGAACACCGGGGAGCTGTTTTTT.

This clone occurred a few times. J is TRBJ1-2 and V is TRBV6-1, with TRBD1 identical over 9 bases. The CDR3 has 17 residues. Germline CDR1 MNHNS, CDR2 SASEGT. With 3 bases clipped from V and 3 bases from J, the junction kept 11 bases outside the gene matches. DNA of the CDR3: TGTGCCAGCAGTGACCGCGGGACAGGGATATTTCACTATGGCTACACCTTC. The encoded protein is CASSDRGTGIFHYGYTF.

The gene calls are TRBV27 and TRBJ2-3, with 15 bases lining up with TRBD2. The germline V gene encodes CDR1 MNHEY and CDR2 SMNVEV (reference sequence). The trim removed 2 bases at V and 8 bases at J, leaving 2 bases unmatched. The CDR3 runs 15 residues. The CDR3 loop reads CASSLTGLAGGTQYF. CDR3 nucleotides: TGTGCCAGCAGTTTAACGGGACTAGCGGGAGGTACGCAGTATTTT.